A single sample gave rise to the 6 T cell receptor beta chains below, sequenced in a study of blood T cell repertoires in COVID-19. Sequencing used immunoSEQ multiplex PCR; TCRdb keeps in-frame clones, though not all of them. The data hold 200,000 to 300,000 clones, with just under 85% observed a single time. Sequenced sample: peripheral blood. These receptor sequences come from a woman of 80 years or more with acute or convalescent COVID-19.

DNA of the CDR3: TGTGCCAGCTCACCAGATTTAGCTGACACAGATACGCAGTATTTT. This gives the protein CASSPDLADTDTQYF. The chain carries TRBV18 and TRBJ2-3; D is ambiguous. Trimming took 2 bases from V and 2 from J, leaving 11 bases between them. This CDR3 has 15 residues. Germline V gives CDR1 KGHSH, CDR2 LQKENI.

J is TRBJ2-1 and V is TRBV6-2 or TRBV6-3; maybe TRBD1 (5 bases). V lost 5 bases and J lost 3, with 8 bases in between. The CDR3 contains 13 residues. Germline V gives CDR1 MNHEY, CDR2 SVGEGT. CDR3 coding DNA: TGTGCCAGCAGTCATGACAGCTACAATGAGCAGTTCTTC. This translates into CASSHDSYNEQFF.

V and J are TRBV2 and TRBJ2-5; 8 nucleotides line up with TRBD2. This CDR3 region has 13 residues. Germline CDR1 and CDR2: SNHLY and FYNNEI. J lost 5 bases, V lost 6 bases, and 5 bases had no gene match. CDR3 residues: CASRERGTETQYF. CDR3 coding DNA: TGTGCCAGCAGAGAGCGGGGGACGGAGACCCAGTACTTC.

The V and J genes are TRBV19 and TRBJ2-7; 7 bases are shared with TRBD1. CDR1 and CDR2 from the germline V gene are LNHDA and SQIVND (reference sequence). Trimming cost V 4 bases and J 1 base; bases outside gene matches: 4. The CDR3 spans 14 residues. In nucleotides, the CDR3 is TGTGCCAGTAGTACAGTGACAGGGTCCTACGAGCAGTACTTC. Amino acid sequence: CASSTVTGSYEQYF.

The chain has TRBV7-9 and TRBJ1-5; D possibly corresponds to TRBD1 (5 bases). CDR3 size: 15 residues. V gave up 5 bases and J gave up 4 bases, with 15 bases separating them. CDR1 SEHNR and CDR2 FQNEAQ come from the germline V gene (reference sequence). CDR3 nucleotide sequence: TGTGCCAGCAGCCCCCAGGGTTCCCAAAATCAGCCCCAGCATTTT. Residues: CASSPQGSQNQPQHF.

As concerns this clone: One end of the junction varies from germline; a read error may be responsible. This rearrangement joins TRBV6-6 to TRBJ2-5, with 8 bases matching TRBD2. The CDR3 totals 16 residues. Germline V gene data show CDR1 as MNHNY and CDR2 as SVGAGI (reference sequence). Here the CDR3 DNA reads TGTGCCAGCGGTCGAAATAGCGGGGACCGAAGAGAGGCCCAGTACTTC. Translation gives CASGRNSGDRREAQYF.